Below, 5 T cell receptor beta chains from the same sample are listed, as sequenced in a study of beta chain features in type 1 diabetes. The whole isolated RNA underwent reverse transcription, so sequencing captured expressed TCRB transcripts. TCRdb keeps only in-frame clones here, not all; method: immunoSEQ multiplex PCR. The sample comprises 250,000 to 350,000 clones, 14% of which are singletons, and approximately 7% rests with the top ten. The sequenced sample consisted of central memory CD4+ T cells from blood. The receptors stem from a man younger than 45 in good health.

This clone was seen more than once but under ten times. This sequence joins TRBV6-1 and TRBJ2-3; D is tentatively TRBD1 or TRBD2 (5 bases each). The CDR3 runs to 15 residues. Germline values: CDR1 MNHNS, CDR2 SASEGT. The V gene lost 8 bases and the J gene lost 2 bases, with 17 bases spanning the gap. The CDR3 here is CASGALDRFTDTQYF. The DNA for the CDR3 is TGTGCCAGCGGGGCACTAGACCGGTTCACAGATACGCAGTATTTT.

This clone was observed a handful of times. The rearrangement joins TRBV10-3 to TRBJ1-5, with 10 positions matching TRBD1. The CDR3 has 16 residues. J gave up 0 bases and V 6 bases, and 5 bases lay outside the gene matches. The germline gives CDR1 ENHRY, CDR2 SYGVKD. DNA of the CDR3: TGTGCCATCAGCGGAGGGACAGGGGATAGCAATCAGCCCCAGCATTTT. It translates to CAISGGTGDSNQPQHF.

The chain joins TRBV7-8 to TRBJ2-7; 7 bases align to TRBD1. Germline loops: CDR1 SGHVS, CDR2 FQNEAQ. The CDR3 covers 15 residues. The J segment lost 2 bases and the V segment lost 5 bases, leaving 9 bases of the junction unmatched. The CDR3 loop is CASSPRTGFAYEQYF. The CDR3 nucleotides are TGTGCCAGCAGCCCTAGGACAGGTTTTGCCTACGAGCAGTACTTC.

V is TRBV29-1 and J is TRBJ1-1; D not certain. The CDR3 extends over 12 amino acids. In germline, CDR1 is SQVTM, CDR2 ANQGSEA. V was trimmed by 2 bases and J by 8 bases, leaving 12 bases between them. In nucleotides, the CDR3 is TGCAGCGTTGAACTGCAGCTCACCGAAGCTTTCTTT. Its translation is CSVELQLTEAFF.

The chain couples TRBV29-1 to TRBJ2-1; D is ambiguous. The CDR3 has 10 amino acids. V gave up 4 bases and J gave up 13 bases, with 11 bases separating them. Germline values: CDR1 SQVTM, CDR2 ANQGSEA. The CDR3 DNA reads TGCAGCGTTGCGTCCAGAACACAGTTCTTC. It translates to CSVASRTQFF.